This TCR beta chain originates from a study of cytomegalovirus exposure and HLA in healthy donors. Study observations and caveats: Relative to the approximately 670-donor mean, N-insertions were reportedly fewer in an Asian-associated ancestry cluster in a later analysis. A later analysis found most CMV-associated TCR beta chains apparently HLA-restricted. TCR beta V- and J-gene trimming was later associated with a missense DCLRE1C variant. The study flagged fewer than 200 TCR beta chains as cytomegalovirus-associated.

This clone occurred a few times. The antigen is undetermined. The PCR ran on 60 Vbeta and 13 Jbeta primers. Measured with immunoSEQ multiplex PCR; TCRdb has only the in-frame clones, and not every one. The sample lists about 190,000 clones, approximately 90% seen once, with 1.1% in the top ten. The V end was cut by 0 bases, the J end by 5 bases, with 13 bases between. The CDR3 consists of 15 residues. Germline lookup yields CDR1 LGHNA and CDR2 YNFKEQ. The sequenced material came from PBMCs. This chain uses TRBV4-2 with TRBJ1-2; no reliable D call. This sequence was found in a boy younger than 10 in good health and CMV-seronegative. CDR3 sequence (DNA): TGTGCCAGCAGCCAAGATTATTGGGAGGTGTATGGCTACACCTTC. Translated, it gives CASSQDYWEVYGYTF.